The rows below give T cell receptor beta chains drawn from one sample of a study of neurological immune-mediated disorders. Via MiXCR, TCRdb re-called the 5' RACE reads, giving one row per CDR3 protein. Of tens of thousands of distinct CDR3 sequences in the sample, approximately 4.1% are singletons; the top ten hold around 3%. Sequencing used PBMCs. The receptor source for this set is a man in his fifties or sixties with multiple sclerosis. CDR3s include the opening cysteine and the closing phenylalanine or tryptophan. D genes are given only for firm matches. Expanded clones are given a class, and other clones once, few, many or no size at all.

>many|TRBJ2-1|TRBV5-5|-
CASSLWISSNEQFF
TGTGCCAGCAGCTTGTGGATTAGCTCCAATGAGCAGTTCTTC
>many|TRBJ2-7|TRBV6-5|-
CASSYRSSYEQYF
TGTGCCAGCAGTTACAGGTCTTCCTACGAGCAGTACTTC
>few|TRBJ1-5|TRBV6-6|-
CARRGGPQNF
TGTGCCAGGCGGGGAGGACCCCAGAATTTT
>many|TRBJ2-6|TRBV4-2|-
CASSQDSHSGANVLTF
TGTGCCAGCAGCCAAGATTCCCACTCTGGGGCCAACGTCCTGACTTTC
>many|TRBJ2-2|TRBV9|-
CASRADNTGELFF
TGTGCCAGCAGGGCTGATAACACCGGGGAGCTGTTTTTT
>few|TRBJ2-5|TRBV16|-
CASSQSLDQPAQYF
TGTGCCAGCAGCCAATCGCTGGATCAACCGGCCCAGTACTTC
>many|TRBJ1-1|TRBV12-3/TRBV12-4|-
CASSFWNTEAFF
TGTGCCAGCAGTTTCTGGAACACTGAAGCTTTCTTT
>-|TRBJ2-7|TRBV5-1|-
CASSFADYEQYF
TGCGCCAGCAGCTTCGCAGACTACGAGCAGTACTTC
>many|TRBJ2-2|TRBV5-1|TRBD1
CASSRRTGGYTGELFF
TGCGCCAGCAGCCGGCGGACAGGGGGATACACCGGGGAGCTGTTTTTT
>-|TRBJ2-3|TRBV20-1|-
CSALRLVGFGADTQYF
TGCAGTGCTCTACGACTAGTCGGGTTTGGGGCAGATACGCAGTATTTT
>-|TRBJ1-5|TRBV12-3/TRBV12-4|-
CASSPFGLGDQPQNF
TGTGCCAGCAGCCCCTTTGGGCTGGGGGATCAGCCCCAGAATTTT
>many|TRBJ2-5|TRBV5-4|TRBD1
CASSLRTGGRETQYF
TGTGCCAGCAGCTTGAGGACAGGGGGCAGAGAGACCCAGTACTTC
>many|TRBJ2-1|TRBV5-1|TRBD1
CASSLEGTGAPFAKLLTGNNEQFF
TGCGCCAGCAGCCTGGAGGGGACAGGGGCCCCTTTTGCCAAGTTGTTGACCGGGAACAATGAGCAGTTCTTC
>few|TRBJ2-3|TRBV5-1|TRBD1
CASSLEGQITDTQYF
TGCGCCAGCAGCTTGGAGGGACAGATAACAGATACGCAGTATTTT
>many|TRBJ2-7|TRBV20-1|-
CSAQKPGLKREQYF
TGCAGTGCTCAAAAACCGGGACTCAAGAGAGAGCAGTACTTC
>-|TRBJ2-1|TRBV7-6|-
CASSTARFDEQFF
TGTGCCAGCAGCACAGCTAGATTCGATGAGCAGTTCTTC
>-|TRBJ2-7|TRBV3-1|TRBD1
CAAGQGSLAAYEQYF
TGTGCCGCCGGACAGGGGAGTTTAGCGGCGTACGAGCAGTACTTC
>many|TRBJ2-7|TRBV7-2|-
CASSLGTLPEEQYF
TGTGCCAGCAGCTTAGGGACTCTGCCAGAGGAGCAGTACTTC
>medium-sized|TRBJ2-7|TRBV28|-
CASSGRSYEQYF
TGTGCCAGCAGTGGCAGGTCCTACGAGCAGTACTTC
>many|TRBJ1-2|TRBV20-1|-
CSASPRTDGYTF
TGCAGTGCTAGTCCCCGGACGGATGGCTACACCTTC
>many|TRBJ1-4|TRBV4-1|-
CASNRKLGEKLFF
TGCGCCAGCAACCGAAAGTTGGGTGAAAAACTGTTTTTT
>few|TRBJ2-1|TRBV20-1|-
CSATPLGGHTYNEQFF
TGCAGTGCTACTCCTCTCGGGGGCCATACCTACAATGAGCAGTTCTTC
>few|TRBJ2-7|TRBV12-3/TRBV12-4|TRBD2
CASSKGEGTYEQYF
TGTGCCAGCAGTAAAGGGGAGGGGACCTACGAGCAGTACTTC
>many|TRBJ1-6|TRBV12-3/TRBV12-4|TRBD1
CASSTRTGGNSPLHF
TGTGCCAGCAGTACCCGGACAGGGGGTAATTCACCCCTCCACTTT
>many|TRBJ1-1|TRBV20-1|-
CSARVEGKDTEAFF
TGCAGTGCTAGAGTCGAGGGAAAGGACACTGAAGCTTTCTTT
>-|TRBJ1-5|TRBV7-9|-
CASSLGQGGNQPQNF
TGTGCCAGCAGCTTGGGTCAGGGAGGCAATCAGCCCCAGAATTTT
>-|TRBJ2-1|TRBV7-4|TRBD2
CASSTRGTSGDEQFF
TGTGCCAGCAGCACAAGAGGGACTAGCGGAGATGAGCAGTTCTTC
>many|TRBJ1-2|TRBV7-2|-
CASSLDGYGYTF
TGTGCCAGCAGCTTAGATGGCTATGGCTACACCTTC
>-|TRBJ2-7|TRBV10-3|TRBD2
CVCGGSYEQYF
TGTGTCTGCGGGGGATCCTACGAGCAGTACTTC